These T cell receptor beta chains were read from a single sample in a study of blood T cell repertoires in COVID-19. The protocol was immunoSEQ multiplex PCR, while the TCRdb copy is restricted to in-frame clones and leaves out a portion. The table has a few hundred thousand clones, about 85% seen once. What was sequenced was peripheral blood. Source of these receptors: a man aged 50-60 years who had recovered from COVID-19. Each CDR3 is given with its conserved first and last residue.

J: TRBJ2-3
V: TRBV15
CDR3: CATSGTSGRPTDTQYF

J: TRBJ2-7
V: TRBV25-1
CDR3: CASSVGTGSSYEQYF

J: TRBJ2-1
V: TRBV30
CDR3: CAWSARGGSYNEQFF

J: TRBJ1-1
V: TRBV5-1
CDR3: CASSLGQGGTEAFF

J: TRBJ1-2
V: TRBV7-9
CDR3: CASSLGQGAGYGYTF

J: TRBJ1-2
V: TRBV24-1
CDR3: CATSDPSFYGYTF

J: TRBJ2-7
V: TRBV19
CDR3: CASSIGGSVDEQYF

J: TRBJ2-4
V: TRBV14
CDR3: CASSQTAGTEKNIQYF

J: TRBJ2-7
V: TRBV19
CDR3: CASSAGVYEQYF

J: TRBJ2-1
V: TRBV7-2
CDR3: CASSFSGSRNEQFF

J: TRBJ2-7
V: TRBV29-1
CDR3: CSVEEQGAGEQYF

J: TRBJ2-5
V: TRBV14
CDR3: CASSLRGHLQETQYF

J: TRBJ2-5
V: TRBV5-5
CDR3: CASSRSTGGAGETQYF

J: TRBJ2-5
V: TRBV5-4
CDR3: CASSRSGMRETQYF

J: TRBJ2-2
V: TRBV5-1
CDR3: CASSSGEANTGELFF

J: TRBJ1-6
V: TRBV21-1
CDR3: CASSKHTTDFYNSPLHF

J: TRBJ2-5
V: TRBV5-1
CDR3: CATGSTSGRQETQYF

J: TRBJ1-2
V: TRBV28
CDR3: CASSLEGQGAKGGYTF

J: TRBJ2-7
V: TRBV28
CDR3: CASSFRGPLSYEQYF

J: TRBJ1-1
V: TRBV11-2
CDR3: CASSFGGFGAFF

J: TRBJ2-7
V: TRBV28
CDR3: CASSSIQGTRLAGVREQYF

J: TRBJ1-5
V: TRBV27
CDR3: CASSLSQGFNQPQHF

J: TRBJ2-1
V: TRBV6-5
CDR3: CASSYLSRGANEQFF

J: TRBJ2-1
V: TRBV2
CDR3: CASGTSGSWVNEQFF

J: TRBJ1-1
V: TRBV14
CDR3: CASSQVTGLTEAFF

J: TRBJ2-4
V: TRBV6-5
CDR3: CASSTDRKNIQYF

J: TRBJ1-5
V: TRBV2
CDR3: CASRRQINQPQHF

J: TRBJ2-1
V: TRBV27
CDR3: CASSSLAGSPNEQFF

J: TRBJ2-2
V: TRBV7-8
CDR3: CASSSRTSGRNPGELFF

J: TRBJ2-3
V: TRBV6-6
CDR3: CASSYDGYTQYF

J: TRBJ1-2
V: TRBV29-1
CDR3: CSVDTGQGRNYGYTF

J: TRBJ1-2
V: TRBV18
CDR3: CASSPPGQGAGYGYTF

J: TRBJ2-7
V: TRBV28
CDR3: CASSPRTSGRAGYEQYF

J: TRBJ2-5
V: TRBV5-4
CDR3: CATTGGGRITQETQYF

J: TRBJ2-6
V: TRBV6-1
CDR3: CASRDRSSSGANVLTF

J: TRBJ1-1
V: TRBV11-2
CDR3: CASSLISNTEAFF

J: TRBJ2-3
V: TRBV30
CDR3: CAWSVHGLAGVTDTQYF

J: TRBJ2-5
V: TRBV24-1
CDR3: CATSEATGKETQYF

J: TRBJ2-7
V: TRBV2
CDR3: CASSFSGYAYEQYF

J: TRBJ2-2
V: TRBV7-8
CDR3: CASSWGTSGFPGELFF

J: TRBJ2-5
V: TRBV18
CDR3: CASSPLAVQETQYF

J: TRBJ2-7
V: TRBV15
CDR3: CATSRDKWNSGAYEQYF

J: TRBJ2-4
V: TRBV28
CDR3: CASTEAAKNIQYF

J: TRBJ2-1
V: TRBV5-5
CDR3: CASSIPQGVDEQFF

J: TRBJ2-2
V: TRBV6-2/TRBV6-3
CDR3: CASSHSGRMYTGELFF

J: TRBJ1-6
V: TRBV6-5
CDR3: CASSYSHDNSPLHF

J: TRBJ2-1
V: TRBV15
CDR3: CATSRERVPGGTGSLYNEQFF

J: TRBJ2-1
V: TRBV10-2
CDR3: CASSGSGGYNEQFF

J: TRBJ2-5
V: TRBV18
CDR3: CASSPPFQGTETQYF

J: TRBJ2-2
V: TRBV27
CDR3: CASRISGSTGELFF

J: TRBJ1-2
V: TRBV5-1
CDR3: CASSLGQGSYGYTF

J: TRBJ2-2
V: TRBV29-1
CDR3: CSVSGSWSTGELFF

J: TRBJ2-6
V: TRBV24-1
CDR3: CATSARQSSGANVLTF

J: TRBJ2-1
V: TRBV5-1
CDR3: CASSPGTSGYNEQFF

J: TRBJ2-4
V: TRBV19
CDR3: CASSPQGYLAKNIQYF

J: TRBJ2-1
V: TRBV29-1
CDR3: CSVEGTSGRGGSYNEQFF

J: TRBJ1-5
V: TRBV28
CDR3: CASSFSTGNQPQHF

J: TRBJ2-7
V: TRBV4-1
CDR3: CASSSTGTGPYEQYF

J: TRBJ2-7
V: TRBV28
CDR3: CASSFLGQGETYEQYF

J: TRBJ2-1
V: TRBV12-5
CDR3: CASGLVLREGPGEQFF